These 24 T cell receptor beta chains came from one sample sequenced in a study of blood T cell repertoires in COVID-19. The data were produced by immunoSEQ multiplex PCR, yet TCRdb's version contains in-frame clones alone and is incomplete. Among some 420,000 clones, roughly nine tenths were seen once, and the ten largest hold 0.9% to 1.2%. The sequenced material came from PBMCs or T cells enriched from blood (not recorded which). These receptors were obtained from a man aged 30 to 39 who had recovered from COVID-19.

CDR3 region: CATPFHPSDRTPLRGQYF. CDR3 DNA sequence: TGTGCCACCCCTTTTCATCCTAGCGACAGAACTCCCCTACGAGGGCAGTACTTC. The chain recombines TRBV28 with TRBJ2-7; perhaps TRBD2 as D (6 bases). V gave up 10 bases and J gave up 9 bases, with 37 bases separating them. CDR1 and CDR2 (germline): MDHEN, SYDVKM. There are 18 residues in the CDR3. Combining the CDR3 with reference TRBV28 and TRBJ2-7 gives the whole variable domain DVKVTQSSRYLVKRTGEKVFLECVQDMDHENMFWYRQDPGLGLRLIYFSYDVKMKEKGDIPEGYSVSREKKERFSLILESASTNQTSMYLCATPFHPSDRTPLRGQYFGPGTRLTVT.

The chain carries TRBV4-1 and TRBJ2-1; possible D gene TRBD1, 5 bases. The CDR3 totals 15 residues. From germline, CDR1 is MGHRA and CDR2 YSYEKL. V dropped 6 bases and J dropped 6 bases, with 18 bases sitting between them. The CDR3 region is CASSQGSIWGNEQFF. The DNA for the CDR3 is TGCGCCAGCAGTCAGGGTTCGATATGGGGCAATGAGCAGTTCTTC.

This chain uses TRBV5-1 with TRBJ2-1; D possibly corresponds to TRBD2 (6 bases). The length of the CDR3 is 14 residues. Trimming left V 4 bases short and J 8 bases short, with 16 bases between. Germline values: CDR1 SGHRS, CDR2 YFSETQ. CDR3 in DNA: TGCGCCAGCAGCATTCAACTAGCATTCGATGAGCAGTTCTTC. Translated, it gives CASSIQLAFDEQFF.

The chain combines TRBV10-3 with TRBJ2-7; 9 bases map to TRBD2. Unmatched junction bases numbered 12, after V lost 8 bases and J lost 1 base. The CDR3 spans 16 residues. Germline CDR1 and CDR2: ENHRY and SYGVKD. The CDR3 DNA sequence: TGTGCCATCTCGGAGGACGGCGGGAGGGGATCCTACGAGCAGTACTTC. The encoded protein is CAISEDGGRGSYEQYF.

The rearrangement joins TRBV30 to TRBJ1-6; D gene unclear. CDR1 is GTSNPN and CDR2 is SVGIG in the germline V gene (reference sequence). V was trimmed by 1 base and J by 8 bases, leaving 3 bases between them. This CDR3 region has 11 residues. CDR3 sequence: CAWSADSPLHF. The CDR3 DNA is TGTGCCTGGAGTGCGGATTCACCCCTCCACTTT.

This clone was recorded once. The chain uses TRBV28 and TRBJ2-7; perhaps TRBD1 as D (6 bases). From germline, CDR1 is MDHEN and CDR2 SYDVKM. The CDR3 extends over 14 amino acids. The V end lost 2 bases, the J end lost 4 bases, and 12 bases lay between the germline ends. The CDR3 sequence is CASSLDRMAYEQYF. CDR3 nucleotides: TGTGCCAGCAGTTTAGACAGGATGGCTTACGAGCAGTACTTC.

The chain employs TRBV24-1 and TRBJ2-5; D is perhaps TRBD2 (6 bases). This CDR3 has 15 amino acids. V lost 7 bases and J lost 2, with 16 bases in between. Per germline, CDR1 KGHDR and CDR2 SFDVKD. This CDR3 is CATSVGRGLQETQYF. The CDR3 nucleotides read TGTGCCACCAGCGTAGGTAGGGGACTTCAAGAGACCCAGTACTTC.

The chain carries TRBV9 and TRBJ2-7; 11 nucleotides match TRBD2. Germline CDR1 is SGDLS and CDR2 is YYNGEE. The length of the CDR3 is 17 residues. After removal of 0 bases from V and 2 bases from J, the junction contained 7 bases not matched to a gene. CDR3 amino acids: CASSVVFGTSGTYEQYF. The CDR3 DNA is TGTGCCAGCAGCGTAGTTTTTGGGACTAGCGGAACCTACGAGCAGTACTTC.

The V and J genes are TRBV7-9 and TRBJ1-4; no clear D. This CDR3 contains 15 residues. V gave up 2 bases and J gave up 0 bases, with 7 bases separating them. CDR1 and CDR2 from the germline V gene are SEHNR and FQNEAQ (reference sequence). The CDR3 DNA reads TGTGCCAGCAGCTTAAGGGAGGCAACTAATGAAAAACTGTTTTTT. This sequence encodes CASSLREATNEKLFF. Full variable domain (remainder filled in from reference TRBV7-9 and TRBJ1-4): DTGVSQNPRHKITKRGQNVTFRCDPISEHNRLYWYRQTLGQGPEFLTYFQNEAQLEKSRLLSDRFSAERPKGSFSTLEIQRTEQGDSAMYLCASSLREATNEKLFFGSGTQLSVL.

The chain uses TRBV2 and TRBJ2-5, with 7 bases fitting TRBD1. CDR1 and CDR2 from the germline V gene are SNHLY and FYNNEI. V was clipped by 4 bases and J by 2 bases; unmatched bases: 4. The length of the CDR3 is 14 residues. The CDR3 here is CASSAHRGQETQYF. CDR3 DNA sequence: TGTGCCAGCAGTGCACACAGGGGACAAGAGACCCAGTACTTC.

The chain joins TRBV7-9 to TRBJ2-7, with 11 bases fitting TRBD2. V shed 6 bases, J shed 4 bases, and the junction held 11 bases outside the gene matches. Germline V gene lookup returns CDR1 SEHNR and CDR2 FQNEAQ (reference sequence). CDR3 size: 16 residues. For the CDR3, the DNA is TGTGCCAGCAGACCGTTAGCGGGAGGGCCGGTATACGAGCAGTACTTC. Translation gives CASRPLAGGPVYEQYF.

This sequence joins TRBV19 and TRBJ1-2; D remains ambiguous. Trimming cost V 7 bases and J 0 bases, with 12 bases left between them. The germline CDR1 and CDR2 sequences are LNHDA and SQIVND (reference sequence). This CDR3 spans 14 amino acids. CDR3 amino acids: CASTYQAANYGYTF. DNA of the CDR3: TGTGCCAGTACCTATCAGGCCGCTAACTATGGCTACACCTTC.

The V and J genes are TRBV24-1 and TRBJ1-2; TRBD1 matches 10 bases. Germline assignment: CDR1 KGHDR and CDR2 SFDVKD. The V segment lost 9 bases and the J segment 2 bases; nucleotides outside the gene matches: 2. CDR3 length: 13 residues. The CDR3 loop is CATEGQGNYGYTF. CDR3 nucleotide sequence: TGTGCCACCGAGGGACAGGGGAACTATGGCTACACCTTC.

The rearrangement joins TRBV4-2 to TRBJ2-1; 14 bases align to TRBD2. This CDR3 contains 16 residues. The V gene end was trimmed by 3 bases and the J gene end by 6 bases; junction bases not matched to a gene: 4. Germline V CDR1 and CDR2: LGHNA, YNFKEQ. The CDR3 region has the DNA TGTGCCAGCAGCCAGGGACTAGCGGGAGCCGGCAATGAGCAGTTCTTC. This translates into CASSQGLAGAGNEQFF.

The CDR3, as DNA: TGCGCCAGCACCCAAGGACAGGGGGCAAGTGAGCAGTACTTC. Translated: CASTQGQGASEQYF. The rearrangement uses TRBV5-1 and TRBJ2-7, with TRBD1 identical over 11 bases. The CDR3 loop spans 14 amino acids. Germline loops: CDR1 SGHRS, CDR2 YFSETQ. The V and J ends lost 6 bases and 7 bases, in that order; junction bases with no gene match: 9. The full variable domain, in which reference TRBV5-1 and TRBJ2-7 provide the parts outside the CDR3, is KAGVTQTPRYLIKTRGQQVTLSCSPISGHRSVSWYQQTPGQGLQFLFEYFSETQRNKGNFPGRFSGRQFSNSRSEMNVSTLELGDSALYLCASTQGQGASEQYFGPGTRLTVT.

The rearrangement links TRBV14 to TRBJ2-1; D may be TRBD2 (7 bases). The CDR3 runs to 14 residues. V was shortened by 6 bases and J by 15 bases, with 24 bases between the two germline ends. The germline V gene has CDR1 SGHDN and CDR2 FVKESK. The CDR3, as DNA: TGTGCCAGCAGTCCATCGACTAGCTCTTGGGGGCTGTTCTTC. It encodes CASSPSTSSWGLFF.

The V call is TRBV5-4, the J call TRBJ2-1; 7 positions match TRBD2. The CDR3 consists of 14 residues. V lost 0 bases, J lost 7 bases, and 4 bases stayed unmatched. Germline CDR1 is SGHNT and CDR2 is YYREEE (reference sequence). In nucleotides, the CDR3 is TGTGCCAGCAGCTTGGAACTAGCGATTAATGAGCAGTTCTTC. Translating it yields CASSLELAINEQFF.

The chain combines TRBV2 with TRBJ2-7; 11 nucleotides align to TRBD2. V lost 8 bases and J lost 1; bases outside the gene matches: 10. Germline values: CDR1 SNHLY, CDR2 FYNNEI. The CDR3 contains 16 residues. The CDR3 DNA follows: TGTGCCAGCGCGCTAGCGGGAGGAGGGGGGTCCTACGAGCAGTACTTC. Its protein product is CASALAGGGGSYEQYF.

This chain joins TRBV7-8 and TRBJ2-7, with 8 bases fitting TRBD1. V gave up 3 bases and J gave up 3 bases; unmatched junction bases: 4. Germline V lookup: CDR1 SGHVS, CDR2 FQNEAQ. There are 14 residues in the CDR3. The CDR3 DNA follows: TGTGCCAGCAGCTTCGGGACAGGCTTCTACGAGCAGTACTTC. This translates into CASSFGTGFYEQYF.

This clone occurred once. The chain is built from TRBV11-2 and TRBJ2-7; tentative D call: TRBD1 (6 bases). The germline V and J ends were trimmed by 4 bases and 4 bases, with 11 bases remaining between them. The germline V gene has CDR1 SGHAT and CDR2 FQNNGV. The CDR3 has 13 amino acids. The CDR3 DNA reads TGTGCCAGCAGCTCTGACACAGGGTACGAGCAGTACTTC. It codes for CASSSDTGYEQYF.

V is TRBV21-1 and J is TRBJ1-3; the table names TRBD1, a call not compared with the DNA. TRBV21-1 counts as a pseudogene. CDR3 size: 16 residues. The CDR3 nucleotides are TGTGCCAGCAGCCCAGCCGGGACAGACTCTGGAAACACCATATATTTT. It encodes CASSPAGTDSGNTIYF.

The genes are TRBV30 and TRBJ1-2; a possible D gene is TRBD1 (6 bases). The CDR3 has 14 amino acids. Germline V gives CDR1 GTSNPN, CDR2 SVGIG (reference sequence). Trimming left V 2 bases short and J 8 bases short, with 18 bases between. CDR3: CAWSSQGGARGYTF. DNA of the CDR3: TGTGCCTGGAGTTCCCAAGGGGGGGCGCGAGGCTACACCTTC.

This clone was counted between two and nine times. V gene TRBV5-1 combines with J gene TRBJ1-4, with D possibly TRBD1 on 5 matching bases. Per the germline V gene, CDR1 is SGHRS and CDR2 is YFSETQ. Deletions cut 3 bases from V and 0 bases from J, with 9 bases between. This CDR3 contains 15 residues. As DNA, the CDR3 is TGCGCCAGCAGCTGGGGCGAAGCAACTAATGAAAAACTGTTTTTT. Its protein is CASSWGEATNEKLFF.

This chain uses TRBV14 with TRBJ1-1; D remains unclear. There are 16 residues in the CDR3. V lost 0 bases, J lost 4 bases, and 15 bases lay in between. Germline lookup yields CDR1 SGHDN and CDR2 FVKESK. The CDR3 spells CASSQDRTKGGTEAFF. CDR3 DNA: TGTGCCAGCAGCCAAGATCGCACGAAAGGAGGCACTGAAGCTTTCTTT. The whole variable domain, remainder taken from reference TRBV14 and TRBJ1-1, is EAGVTQFPSHSVIEKGQTVTLRCDPISGHDNLYWYRRVMGKEIKFLLHFVKESKQDESGMPNNRFLAERTGGTYSTLKVQPAELEDSGVYFCASSQDRTKGGTEAFFGQGTRLTVV.